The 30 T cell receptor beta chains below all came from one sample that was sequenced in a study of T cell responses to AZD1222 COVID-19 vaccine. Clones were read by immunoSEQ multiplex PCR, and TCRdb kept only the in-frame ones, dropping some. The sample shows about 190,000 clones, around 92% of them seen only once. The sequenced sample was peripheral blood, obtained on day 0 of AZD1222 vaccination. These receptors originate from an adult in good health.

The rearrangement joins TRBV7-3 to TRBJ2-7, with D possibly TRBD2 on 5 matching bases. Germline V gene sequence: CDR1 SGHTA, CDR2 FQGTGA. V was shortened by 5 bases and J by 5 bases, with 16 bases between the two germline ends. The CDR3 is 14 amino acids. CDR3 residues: CASSTAGGPNEQYF. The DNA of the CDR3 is TGTGCCAGCAGCACTGCGGGCGGACCCAACGAGCAGTACTTC.

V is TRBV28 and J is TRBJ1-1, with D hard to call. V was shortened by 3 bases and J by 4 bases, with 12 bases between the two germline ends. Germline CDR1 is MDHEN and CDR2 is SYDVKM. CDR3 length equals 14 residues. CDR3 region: CASSLVTPSTEAFF. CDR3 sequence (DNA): TGTGCCAGCAGTTTGGTAACTCCGAGCACTGAAGCTTTCTTT.

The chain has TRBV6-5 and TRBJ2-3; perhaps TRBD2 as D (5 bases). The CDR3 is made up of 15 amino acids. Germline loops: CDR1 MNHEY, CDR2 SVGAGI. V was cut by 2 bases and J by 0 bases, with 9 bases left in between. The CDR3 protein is CASSYGGSSTDTQYF. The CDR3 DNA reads TGTGCCAGCAGTTACGGCGGGTCGAGCACAGATACGCAGTATTTT.

In DNA form, the CDR3 reads TGTGCCAGCAGCAAAGCCGACAGGCGGCATTATAGCAATCAGCCCCAGCATTTT. This sequence encodes CASSKADRRHYSNQPQHF. The genes are TRBV7-8 and TRBJ1-5; D perhaps matches TRBD1 (6 bases). Germline CDR1 reads SGHVS; CDR2 reads FQNEAQ. CDR3 length: 18 amino acids. With 5 bases removed from V and 0 bases from J, the gap between germline ends came to 20 bases.

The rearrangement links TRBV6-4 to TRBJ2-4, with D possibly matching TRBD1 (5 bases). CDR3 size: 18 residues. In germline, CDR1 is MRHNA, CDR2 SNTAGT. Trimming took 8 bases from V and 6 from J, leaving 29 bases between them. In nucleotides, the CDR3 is TGTGCCAGCCCACAGTTTGACCGAACAGCGCTCAGGGTAAACATTCAGTACTTC. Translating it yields CASPQFDRTALRVNIQYF.

In DNA form, the CDR3 reads TGTGCCTCGAGACGGGGGGGGCTTTTGGATACGCAGTATTTT. Protein: CASRRGGLLDTQYF. This chain links TRBV19 with TRBJ2-3, with 8 bases that match TRBD2. Unmatched junction bases numbered 13, after V lost 11 bases and J lost 6 bases. Germline CDR1 reads LNHDA; CDR2 reads SQIVND (reference sequence). CDR3 length equals 14 residues.

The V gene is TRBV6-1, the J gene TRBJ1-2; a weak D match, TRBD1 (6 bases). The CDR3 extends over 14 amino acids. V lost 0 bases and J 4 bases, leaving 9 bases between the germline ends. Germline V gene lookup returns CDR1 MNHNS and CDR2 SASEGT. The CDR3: CASSEAQGSYGYTF. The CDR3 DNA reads TGTGCCAGCAGTGAAGCACAGGGTTCCTATGGCTACACCTTC.

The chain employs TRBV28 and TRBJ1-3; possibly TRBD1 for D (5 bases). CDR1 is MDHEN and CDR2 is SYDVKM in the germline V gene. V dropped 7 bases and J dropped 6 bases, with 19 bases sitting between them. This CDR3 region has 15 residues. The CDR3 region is CASNSQGWRTNTIYF. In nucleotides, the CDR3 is TGTGCCAGCAATTCCCAGGGTTGGCGTACAAACACCATATATTTT.

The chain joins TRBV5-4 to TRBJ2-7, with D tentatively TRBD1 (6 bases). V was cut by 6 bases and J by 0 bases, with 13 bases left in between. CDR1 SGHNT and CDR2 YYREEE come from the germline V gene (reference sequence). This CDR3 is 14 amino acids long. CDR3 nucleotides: TGTGCCAGCACCCAGGGGCATAGCTCCTACGAGCAGTACTTC. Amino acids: CASTQGHSSYEQYF.

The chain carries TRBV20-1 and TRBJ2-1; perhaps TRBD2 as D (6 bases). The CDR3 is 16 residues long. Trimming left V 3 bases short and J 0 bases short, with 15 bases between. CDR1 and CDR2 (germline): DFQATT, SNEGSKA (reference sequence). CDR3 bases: TGCAGTGCTAGTGGGACTTTTTGGGGCTCCTACAATGAGCAGTTCTTC. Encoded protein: CSASGTFWGSYNEQFF.

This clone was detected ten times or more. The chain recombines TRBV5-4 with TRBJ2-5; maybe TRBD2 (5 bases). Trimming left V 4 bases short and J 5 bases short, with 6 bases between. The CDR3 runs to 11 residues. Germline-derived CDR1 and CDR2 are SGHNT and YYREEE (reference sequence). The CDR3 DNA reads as TGTGCCAGCAGCCCGGGGGAGACCCAGTACTTC. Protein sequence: CASSPGETQYF.

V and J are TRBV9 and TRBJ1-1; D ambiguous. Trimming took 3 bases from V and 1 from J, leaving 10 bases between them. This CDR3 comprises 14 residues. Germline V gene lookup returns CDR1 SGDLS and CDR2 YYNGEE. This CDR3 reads CASSGDTSNTEAFF. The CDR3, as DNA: TGTGCCAGCAGCGGAGACACCTCGAACACTGAAGCTTTCTTT.

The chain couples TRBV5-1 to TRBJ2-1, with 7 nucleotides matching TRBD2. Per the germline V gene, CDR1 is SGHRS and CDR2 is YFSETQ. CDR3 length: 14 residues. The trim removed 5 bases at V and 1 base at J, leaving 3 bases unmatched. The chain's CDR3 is CASSAGGSYNEQFF. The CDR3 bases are TGCGCCAGCAGTGCCGGGGGGTCCTACAATGAGCAGTTCTTC.

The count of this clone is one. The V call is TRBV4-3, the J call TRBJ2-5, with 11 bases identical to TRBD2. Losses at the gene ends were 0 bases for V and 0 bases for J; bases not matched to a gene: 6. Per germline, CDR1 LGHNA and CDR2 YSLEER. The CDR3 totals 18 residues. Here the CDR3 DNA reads TGCGCCAGCAGCCAAGACCCCCGGACTAGCGGGTACCAAGAGACCCAGTACTTC. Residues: CASSQDPRTSGYQETQYF.

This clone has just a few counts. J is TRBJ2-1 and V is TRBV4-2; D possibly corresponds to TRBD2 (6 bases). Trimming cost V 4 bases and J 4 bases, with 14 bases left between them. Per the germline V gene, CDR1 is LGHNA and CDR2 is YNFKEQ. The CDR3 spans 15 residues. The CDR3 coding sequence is TGTGCCAGCAGCCCTGCGGCTAGCGCTTACAATGAGCAGTTCTTC. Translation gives CASSPAASAYNEQFF.

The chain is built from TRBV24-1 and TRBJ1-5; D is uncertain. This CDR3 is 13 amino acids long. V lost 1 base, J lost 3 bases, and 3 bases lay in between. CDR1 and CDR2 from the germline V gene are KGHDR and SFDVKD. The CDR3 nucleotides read TGTGCCACCAGTGATTTTTCCAATCAGCCCCAGCATTTT. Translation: CATSDFSNQPQHF.

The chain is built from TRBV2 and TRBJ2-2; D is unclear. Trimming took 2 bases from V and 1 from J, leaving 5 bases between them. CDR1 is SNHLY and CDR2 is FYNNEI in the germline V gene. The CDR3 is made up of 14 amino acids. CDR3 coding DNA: TGTGCCAGCAGTGAATCAAGGAACACCGGGGAGCTGTTTTTT. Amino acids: CASSESRNTGELFF.

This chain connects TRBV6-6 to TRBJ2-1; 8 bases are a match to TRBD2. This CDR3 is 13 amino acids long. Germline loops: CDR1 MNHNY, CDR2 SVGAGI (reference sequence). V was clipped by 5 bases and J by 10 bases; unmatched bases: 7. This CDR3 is CASSERGQGEQFF. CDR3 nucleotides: TGTGCCAGCAGTGAGCGGGGGCAAGGGGAGCAGTTCTTC.

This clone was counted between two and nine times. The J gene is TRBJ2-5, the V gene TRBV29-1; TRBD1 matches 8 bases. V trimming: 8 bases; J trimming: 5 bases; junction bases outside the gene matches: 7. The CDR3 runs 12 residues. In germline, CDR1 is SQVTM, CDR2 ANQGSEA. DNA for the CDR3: TGCAGCATCGGACAGGGCCGGGAGACCCAGTACTTC. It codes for CSIGQGRETQYF.

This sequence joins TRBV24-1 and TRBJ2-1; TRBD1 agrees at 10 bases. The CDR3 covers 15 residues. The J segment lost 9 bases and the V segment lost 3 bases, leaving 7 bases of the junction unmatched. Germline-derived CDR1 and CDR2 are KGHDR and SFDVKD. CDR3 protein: CATSDPGTGVSEQFF. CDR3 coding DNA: TGTGCCACCAGTGATCCCGGGACAGGGGTCAGTGAGCAGTTCTTC.

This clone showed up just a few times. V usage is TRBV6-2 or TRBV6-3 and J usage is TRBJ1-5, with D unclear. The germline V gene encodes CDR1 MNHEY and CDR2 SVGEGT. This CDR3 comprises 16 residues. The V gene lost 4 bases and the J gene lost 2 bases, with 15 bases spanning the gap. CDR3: CASSSARPEGNQPQHF. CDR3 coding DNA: TGTGCCAGCAGTTCTGCCCGCCCTGAGGGCAATCAGCCCCAGCATTTT.

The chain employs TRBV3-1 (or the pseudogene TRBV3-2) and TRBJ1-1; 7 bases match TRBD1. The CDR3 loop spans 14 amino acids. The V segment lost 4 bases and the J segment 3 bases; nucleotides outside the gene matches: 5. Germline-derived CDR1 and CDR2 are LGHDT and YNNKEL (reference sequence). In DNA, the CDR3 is TGTGCCAGCAGCCGCAGGGGGTATGACACTGAAGCTTTCTTT. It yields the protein CASSRRGYDTEAFF.

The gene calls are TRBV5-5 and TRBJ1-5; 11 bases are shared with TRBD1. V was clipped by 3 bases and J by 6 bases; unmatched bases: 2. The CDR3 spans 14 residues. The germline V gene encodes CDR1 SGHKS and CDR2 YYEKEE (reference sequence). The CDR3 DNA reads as TGTGCCAGCAGCTGGGGGACAGGGGGTCAGCCCCAGCATTTT. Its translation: CASSWGTGGQPQHF.

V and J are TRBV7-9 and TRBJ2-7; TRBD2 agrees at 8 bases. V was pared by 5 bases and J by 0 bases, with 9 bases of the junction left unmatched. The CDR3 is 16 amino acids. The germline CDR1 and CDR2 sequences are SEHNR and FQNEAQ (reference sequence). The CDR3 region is CASSAASGRSSYEQYF. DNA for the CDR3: TGTGCCAGCAGCGCAGCTAGCGGGCGTAGCTCCTACGAGCAGTACTTC.

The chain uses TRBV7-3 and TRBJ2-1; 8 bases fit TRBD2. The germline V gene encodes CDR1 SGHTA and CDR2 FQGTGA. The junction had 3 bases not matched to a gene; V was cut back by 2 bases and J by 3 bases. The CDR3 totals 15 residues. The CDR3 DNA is TGTGCCAGCAGCTTAGCTAGCGGGTACTACAATGAGCAGTTCTTC. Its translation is CASSLASGYYNEQFF.

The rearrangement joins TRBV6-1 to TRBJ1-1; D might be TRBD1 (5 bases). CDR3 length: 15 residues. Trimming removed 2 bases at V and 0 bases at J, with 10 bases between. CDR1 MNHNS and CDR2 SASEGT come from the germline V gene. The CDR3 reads CASSEKGGVNTEAFF. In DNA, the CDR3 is TGTGCCAGCAGTGAAAAGGGAGGGGTGAACACTGAAGCTTTCTTT.

This chain's CDR3 is CASSWDRGHYEQYF. For the CDR3, the DNA is TGTGCCAGCAGCTGGGACAGGGGCCATTACGAGCAGTACTTC. The gene calls are TRBV11-2 and TRBJ2-7; TRBD1 aligns across 10 bases. From germline, CDR1 is SGHAT and CDR2 FQNNGV. V dropped 4 bases and J dropped 4; count of bases not matched to a gene: 4. The CDR3 sequence is 14 residues long. Filled out from reference TRBV11-2 and TRBJ2-7, the complete variable domain reads EAGVAQSPRYKIIEKRQSVAFWCNPISGHATLYWYQQILGQGPKLLIQFQNNGVVDDSQLPKDRFSAERLKGVDSTLKIQPAKLEDSAVYLCASSWDRGHYEQYFGPGTRLTVT.

The CDR3 coding sequence is TGTGCCAGCAGCTTAGTACTTGCGGGGGGGCCCTACAATGAGCAGTTCTTC. It codes for CASSLVLAGGPYNEQFF. The chain combines TRBV11-2 with TRBJ2-1, with TRBD2 matching over 9 bases. V was pared by 1 base and J by 2 bases, with 6 bases of the junction left unmatched. The germline gives CDR1 SGHAT, CDR2 FQNNGV. The CDR3 is 17 residues long.

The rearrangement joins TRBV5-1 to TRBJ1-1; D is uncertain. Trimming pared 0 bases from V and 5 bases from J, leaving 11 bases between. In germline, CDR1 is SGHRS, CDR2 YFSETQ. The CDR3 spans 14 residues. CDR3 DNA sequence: TGCGCCAGCAGCTTGGGAGGTTTCTCGACTGAAGCTTTCTTT. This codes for CASSLGGFSTEAFF.

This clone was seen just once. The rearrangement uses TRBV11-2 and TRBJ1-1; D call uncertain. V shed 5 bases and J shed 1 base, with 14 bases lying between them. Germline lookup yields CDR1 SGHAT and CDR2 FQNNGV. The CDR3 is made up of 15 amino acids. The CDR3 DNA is TGTGCCAGCAGCCCCGTTGGAGGAGGGAACACTGAAGCTTTCTTT. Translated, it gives CASSPVGGGNTEAFF.